This entry features one T cell receptor beta chain sequence. Antigen: not known. The CDR3 has 12 residues. CDR1 and CDR2 (germline): SEHNR, FQNEAQ (reference sequence). With 5 bases removed from V and 6 bases from J, the gap between germline ends came to 10 bases. This sample is drawn from a study of T-cell memory formation after mild COVID-19. Study-level background: For the most part, TCR clusters were specific to one donor.

It was 5'RACE with constant-segment primers that produced the TCR alpha and TCR beta cDNA libraries, which carried sample barcodes and UMIs. TCRdb re-derived calls from the 5' RACE reads in MiXCR, one entry per CDR3 protein. Of about 350,000 distinct CDR3 sequences listed, about 15% are singletons. Study-wide points: Chiefly within CM and EM were the contracting CD4+ clones; CD8+ ones were within EMRA. SARS-CoV-2 specificity of second-wave clones peaking day 37 was unconfirmed.

The rearrangement links TRBV7-9 to TRBJ1-1, with D unresolved. The sequence was collected from a man aged 18 to 29 who had mild COVID-19 (a few samples of this study predate the infection). Cell type and time point are not known. Sequencing was carried out using PBMCs or a T cell subset sorted from them (not recorded which). This chain's CDR3 is CASSLTGAEAFF. The CDR3 bases are TGTGCCAGCAGCCTAACCGGGGCTGAAGCTTTCTTT. Full variable domain (remainder filled in from reference TRBV7-9 and TRBJ1-1): DTGVSQNPRHKITKRGQNVTFRCDPISEHNRLYWYRQTLGQGPEFLTYFQNEAQLEKSRLLSDRFSAERPKGSFSTLEIQRTEQGDSAMYLCASSLTGAEAFFGQGTRLTVV.